The clone carrying this TCR beta chain was observed at least ten times. Its target is not known. The CDR3 covers 15 residues. V was clipped by 3 bases and J by 4 bases; unmatched bases: 4. Germline lookup yields CDR1 SGHTA and CDR2 FQGNSA. The library targeted TCRbeta and was prepared with unique molecular identifiers. TCRdb used MiXCR to reprocess the PCR reads, holding one entry per CDR3 protein. The table includes approximately 490,000 distinct CDR3 sequences, over 9.5% detected once. The data were obtained in a study of T-cell reconstitution after alpha-beta-depleted transplantation in children. Study results and limitations: As was reported, about two months after transplant, alpha-beta T cells came from several hundred expanded graft clones.

This specimen was PBMCs, taken before TCRalphabeta/CD19-depleted stem cell transplant. J is TRBJ2-2 and V is TRBV7-2, with 8 nucleotides matching TRBD2. This TCR came from a child under 10 years old with inherited bone marrow failure, due to receive a stem cell transplant. CDR3 bases: TGTGCCAGCAGCTTCGGGGGGGCGGGCACCGGGGAGCTGTTTTTT. As protein: CASSFGGAGTGELFF.